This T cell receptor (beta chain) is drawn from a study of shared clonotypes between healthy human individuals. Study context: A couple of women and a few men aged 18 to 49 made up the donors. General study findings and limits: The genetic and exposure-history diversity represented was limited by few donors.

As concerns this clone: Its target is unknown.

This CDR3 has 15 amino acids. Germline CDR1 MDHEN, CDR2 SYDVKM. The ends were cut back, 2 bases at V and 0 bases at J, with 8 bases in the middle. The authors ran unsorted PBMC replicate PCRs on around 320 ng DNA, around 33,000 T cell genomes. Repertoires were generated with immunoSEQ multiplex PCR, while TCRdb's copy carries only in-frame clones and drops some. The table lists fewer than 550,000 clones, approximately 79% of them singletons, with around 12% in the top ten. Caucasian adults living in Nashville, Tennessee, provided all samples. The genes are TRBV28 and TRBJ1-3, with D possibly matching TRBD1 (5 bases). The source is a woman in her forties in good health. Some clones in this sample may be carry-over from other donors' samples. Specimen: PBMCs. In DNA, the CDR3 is TGTGCCAGCAGTTTAATCAGGGACTCTGGAAACACCATATATTTT. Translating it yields CASSLIRDSGNTIYF.